This TCR beta chain was documented in a study of blood T cell repertoires in COVID-19. Study-level information: The origin of the acute and convalescent COVID-19 samples was the United States, Italy and Spain. Nucleic acid was either cDNA or gDNA, and it came from T cells, B-cell-depleted T cells, or PBMCs.

This CDR3 is built from 14 residues. J gave up 8 bases and V 5 bases, and 6 bases lay outside the gene matches. CDR1 is SQVTM, CDR2 ANQGSEA, per germline. In the authors' methods: Reference gene primers were amplified, and this amplification served to estimate nucleated cell counts. TCRdb's table, derived via immunoSEQ multiplex PCR, lists solely in-frame clones and lacks some. V and J calls and clone size are those listed in that table; D and trimming were worked out from the DNA. Of approximately 250,000 clones in the sample, 80% to 90% were seen once. One Seattle source followed patients from active infection through their disease course.

Source material: peripheral blood. The receptor comes from a woman aged 70-85 years with COVID-19, enrolled during active disease. The chain uses TRBV29-1 and TRBJ1-6; 10 nucleotides line up with TRBD1. CDR3: CSVRTGGTYSPLHF. The CDR3 nucleotides are TGCAGCGTTCGGACAGGGGGGACCTATTCACCCCTCCACTTT.